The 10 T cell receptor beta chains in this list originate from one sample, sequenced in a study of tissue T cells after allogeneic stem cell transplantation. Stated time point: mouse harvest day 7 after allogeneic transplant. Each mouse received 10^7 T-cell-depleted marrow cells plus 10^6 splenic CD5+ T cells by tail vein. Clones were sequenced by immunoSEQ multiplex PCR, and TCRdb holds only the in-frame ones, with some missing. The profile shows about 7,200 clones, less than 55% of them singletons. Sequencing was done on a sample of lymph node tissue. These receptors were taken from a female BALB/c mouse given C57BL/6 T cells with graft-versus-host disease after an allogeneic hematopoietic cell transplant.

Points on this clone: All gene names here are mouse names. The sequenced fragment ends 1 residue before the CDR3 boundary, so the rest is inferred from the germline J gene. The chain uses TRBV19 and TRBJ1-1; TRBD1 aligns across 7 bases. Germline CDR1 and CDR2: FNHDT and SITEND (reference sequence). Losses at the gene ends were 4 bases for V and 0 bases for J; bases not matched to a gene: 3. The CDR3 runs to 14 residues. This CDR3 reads CASSWDSANTEVFF. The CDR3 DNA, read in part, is TGTGCCAGCAGTTGGGACAGTGCAAACACAGAAGTCTTC.

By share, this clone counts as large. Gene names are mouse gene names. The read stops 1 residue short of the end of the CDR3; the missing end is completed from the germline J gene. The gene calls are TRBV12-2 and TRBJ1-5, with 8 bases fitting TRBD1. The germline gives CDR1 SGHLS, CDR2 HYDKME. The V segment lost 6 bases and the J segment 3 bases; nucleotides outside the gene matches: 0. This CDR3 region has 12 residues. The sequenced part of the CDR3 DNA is TGTGCCAGCACAGGGGGCAACCAGGCTCCGCTT. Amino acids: CASTGGNQAPL. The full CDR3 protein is CASTGGNQAPLF.

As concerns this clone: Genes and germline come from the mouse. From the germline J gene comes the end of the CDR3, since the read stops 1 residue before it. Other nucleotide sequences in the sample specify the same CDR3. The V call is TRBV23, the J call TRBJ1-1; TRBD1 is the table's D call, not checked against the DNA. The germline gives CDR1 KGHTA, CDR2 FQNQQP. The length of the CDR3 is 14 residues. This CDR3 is CSSSPTGANTEVFF. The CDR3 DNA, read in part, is TGCTCCAGCAGTCCGACAGGAGCAAACACAGAAGTCTTC.

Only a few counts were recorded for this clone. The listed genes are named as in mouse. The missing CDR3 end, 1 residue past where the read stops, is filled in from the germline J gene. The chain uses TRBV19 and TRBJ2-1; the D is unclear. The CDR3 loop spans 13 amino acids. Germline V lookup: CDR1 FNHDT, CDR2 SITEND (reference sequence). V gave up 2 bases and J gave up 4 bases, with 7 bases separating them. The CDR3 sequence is CASSIRGYAEQFF. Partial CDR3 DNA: TGTGCCAGCAGTATTAGAGGATATGCTGAGCAGTTC. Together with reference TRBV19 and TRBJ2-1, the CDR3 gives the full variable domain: GGIITQTPKFLIGQEGQKLTLKCQQNFNHDTMYWYRQDSGKGLRLIYYSITENDLQKGDLSEGYDASREKKSSFSLTVTSAQKNEMAVFLCASSIRGYAEQFFGPGTRLTVL.

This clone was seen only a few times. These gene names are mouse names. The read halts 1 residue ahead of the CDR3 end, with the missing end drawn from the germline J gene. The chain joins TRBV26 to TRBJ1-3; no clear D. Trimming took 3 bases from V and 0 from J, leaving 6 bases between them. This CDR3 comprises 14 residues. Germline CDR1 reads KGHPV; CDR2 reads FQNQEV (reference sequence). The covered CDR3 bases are TGTGCCAGCAGTCTCCAAAATTCTGGAAATACGCTCTAT. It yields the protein CASSLQNSGNTLY. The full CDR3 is CASSLQNSGNTLYF. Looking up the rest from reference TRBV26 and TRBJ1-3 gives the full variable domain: NSKVIQTPRYLVKGQGQKAKMRCIPEKGHPVVFWYQQNKNNEFKFLINFQNQEVLQQIDMTEKRFSAECPSNSPCSLEIQSSEAGDSALYLCASSLQNSGNTLYFGEGSRLIVV.

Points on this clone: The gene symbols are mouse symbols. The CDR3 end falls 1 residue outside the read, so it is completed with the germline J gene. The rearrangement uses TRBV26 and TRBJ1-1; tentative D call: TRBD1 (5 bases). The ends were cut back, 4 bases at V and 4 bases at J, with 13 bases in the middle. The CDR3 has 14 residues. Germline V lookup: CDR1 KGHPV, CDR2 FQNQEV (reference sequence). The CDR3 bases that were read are TGTGCCAGCAGTCCCTCAGGGAGGGTCACAGAAGTCTTC. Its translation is CASSPSGRVTEVF. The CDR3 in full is CASSPSGRVTEVFF.

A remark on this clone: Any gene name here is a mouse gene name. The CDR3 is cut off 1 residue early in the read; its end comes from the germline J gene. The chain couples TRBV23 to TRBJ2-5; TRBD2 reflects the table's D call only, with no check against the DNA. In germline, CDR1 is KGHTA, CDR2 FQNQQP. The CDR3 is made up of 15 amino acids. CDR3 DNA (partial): TGCTCCAGCAGTCAATCGATGGGGTACCAAGACACCCAGTAC. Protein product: CSSSQSMGYQDTQY. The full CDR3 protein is CSSSQSMGYQDTQYF.

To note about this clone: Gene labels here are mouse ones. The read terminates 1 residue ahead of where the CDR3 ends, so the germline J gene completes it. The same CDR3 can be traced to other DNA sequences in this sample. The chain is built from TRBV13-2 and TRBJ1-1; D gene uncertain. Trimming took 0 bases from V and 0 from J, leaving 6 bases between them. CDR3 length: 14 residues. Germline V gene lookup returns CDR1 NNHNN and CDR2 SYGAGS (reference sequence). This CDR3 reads CASGDARANTEVFF. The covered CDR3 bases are TGTGCCAGCGGTGATGCAAGGGCAAACACAGAAGTCTTC.

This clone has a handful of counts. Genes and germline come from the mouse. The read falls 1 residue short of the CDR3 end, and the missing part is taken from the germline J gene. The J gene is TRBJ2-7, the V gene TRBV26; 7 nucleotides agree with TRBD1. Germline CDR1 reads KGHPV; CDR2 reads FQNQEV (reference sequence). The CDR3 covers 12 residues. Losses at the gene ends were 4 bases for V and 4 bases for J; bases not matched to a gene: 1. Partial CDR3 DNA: TGTGCCAGCAGTCGGGGACAGTATGAACAGTAC. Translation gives CASSRGQYEQY. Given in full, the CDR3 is CASSRGQYEQYF.

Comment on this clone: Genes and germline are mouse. The CDR3 region is CASSQTGVQDTQYF. The CDR3 bases that were read are TGTGCCAGCAGTCAGACTGGGGTCCAAGACACCCAGTAC. This chain connects TRBV26 to TRBJ2-5; 8 bases agree with TRBD2. The CDR3 end falls 1 residue outside the read, so it is completed with the germline J gene. The junction had 2 bases not matched to a gene; V was cut back by 4 bases and J by 2 bases. CDR1 and CDR2 (germline): KGHPV, FQNQEV (reference sequence). The CDR3 has 14 residues.